One sample yielded the 4 T cell receptor beta chains listed below, sequenced in a study of memory CD4+ T cells and cytomegalovirus serostatus. The sort gate was single viable CD3+CD4+CD8-CD45RO+ cells for memory CD4+ T cells. Some clones are missing from TCRdb's copy, which holds only in-frame ones; the method was immunoSEQ multiplex PCR. The sample lists approximately 51,000 clones; roughly 80% were seen once. Sequencing used memory CD4+ T cells from blood. All receptors come from an adult in good health and CMV-seropositive.

The rearrangement links TRBV28 to TRBJ1-5; TRBD1 matches 9 bases. CDR3 size: 15 residues. The V gene end was trimmed by 6 bases and the J gene end by 5 bases; junction bases not matched to a gene: 8. CDR1 is MDHEN, CDR2 SYDVKM, per germline. This chain's CDR3 is CASREQGAAYQPQHF. In nucleotides, the CDR3 is TGTGCCAGCAGAGAACAGGGGGCGGCCTATCAGCCCCAGCATTTT.

The chain joins TRBV9 to TRBJ2-7; possibly TRBD1 for D (6 bases). The germline V and J ends were trimmed by 5 bases and 6 bases, with 15 bases remaining between them. There are 13 residues in the CDR3. Germline loops: CDR1 SGDLS, CDR2 YYNGEE. The CDR3 reads CASSGQSLSEQYF. The CDR3 nucleotides are TGTGCCAGCAGTGGACAGTCCCTAAGCGAGCAGTACTTC.

In its sample, this clone was seen a few times. V gene TRBV2 combines with J gene TRBJ1-6; TRBD1 aligns across 8 bases. The CDR3 extends over 16 amino acids. Germline CDR1 and CDR2: SNHLY and FYNNEI. J gave up 7 bases and V 2 bases, and 7 bases lay outside the gene matches. The CDR3 nucleotides are TGTGCCAGCAGTGAAAATTCACAGGGGGTGAATTCACCCCTCCACTTT. Translation: CASSENSQGVNSPLHF.

The rearrangement joins TRBV2 to TRBJ1-3; D ambiguous. The germline gives CDR1 SNHLY, CDR2 FYNNEI. The ends were cut back, 2 bases at V and 0 bases at J, with 8 bases in the middle. The CDR3 extends over 15 amino acids. CDR3 DNA: TGTGCCAGCAGTGAATTCAGAGACTCTGGAAACACCATATATTTT. Translated: CASSEFRDSGNTIYF.